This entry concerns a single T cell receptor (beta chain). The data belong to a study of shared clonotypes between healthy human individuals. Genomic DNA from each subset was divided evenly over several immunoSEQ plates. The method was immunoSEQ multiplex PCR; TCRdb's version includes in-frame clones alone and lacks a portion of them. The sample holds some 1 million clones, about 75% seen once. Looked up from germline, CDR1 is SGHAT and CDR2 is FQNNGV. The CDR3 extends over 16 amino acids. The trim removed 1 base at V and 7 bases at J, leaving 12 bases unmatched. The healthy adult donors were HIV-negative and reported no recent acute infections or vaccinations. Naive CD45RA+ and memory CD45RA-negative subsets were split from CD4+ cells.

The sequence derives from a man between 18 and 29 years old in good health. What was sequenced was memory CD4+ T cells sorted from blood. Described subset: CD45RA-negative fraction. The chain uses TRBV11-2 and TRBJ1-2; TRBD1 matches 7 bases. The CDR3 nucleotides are TGTGCCAGCAGCTTAGTCAGTTCACAGGGGTACGGTGGCTACACCTTC. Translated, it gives CASSLVSSQGYGGYTF.